One sample yielded the 24 T cell receptor beta chains listed below, sequenced in a study of T cells after yellow fever vaccination (dated by TCRdb to about 2019). Library prep was done by 5' RACE. Sequencing relied on an Illumina HiSeq 2500. Clones were called with MiXCR by TCRdb after fastp trimmed the public reads at Q25, and only in-frame beta chains were retained. Rows are unified per CDR3 protein, each entry keeping the most common DNA and genes. A total of hundreds of thousands of distinct CDR3 sequences appear in this sample, around an eighth of them only once. The leading ten clones occupy under 15% of the sample. This specimen's treatment or condition label, interpreted: live attenuated yellow fever vaccine strain. The sequencing here drew on PBMCs, taken on the day of the yellow fever booster vaccination. The receptors here all came from a man aged 25-45 years who received the YFV17D yellow fever vaccine.

This rearrangement joins TRBV9 to TRBJ2-1, with TRBD1 matching 12 bases. Germline assignment: CDR1 SGDLS and CDR2 YYNGEE. This CDR3 is 15 amino acids long. Trimming cost V 4 bases and J 6 bases; bases outside gene matches: 5. In DNA form, the CDR3 reads TGTGCCAGCAGCCTGGGACAGGGGGCCCTCAATGAGCAGTTCTTC. Its protein is CASSLGQGALNEQFF.

In this sample, this clonotype turned up a few times. The gene calls are TRBV12-3 or TRBV12-4 and TRBJ2-2; no definite D call. The germline V and J ends were trimmed by 1 base and 7 bases, with 13 bases remaining between them. The CDR3 length is 15 residues. This CDR3 is CASSLVTKGHGELFF. The CDR3, as DNA: TGTGCCAGCAGTTTAGTGACGAAAGGGCACGGGGAGCTGTTTTTT.

The chain joins TRBV10-3 to TRBJ1-6; D may be TRBD1 (6 bases). CDR3 length: 22 amino acids. V dropped 11 bases and J dropped 11 bases, with 46 bases sitting between them. Germline lookup yields CDR1 ENHRY and CDR2 SYGVKD. This CDR3 is CAVINPPSAGLRPGQPGAPLHF. The CDR3 DNA reads as TGTGCCGTCATAAACCCCCCGTCGGCGGGATTGCGGCCGGGACAACCTGGAGCACCCCTCCACTTT.

The chain recombines TRBV6-2 or TRBV6-3 with TRBJ2-2; D uncertain. The CDR3 loop spans 14 amino acids. V gave up 3 bases and J gave up 5 bases, with 10 bases separating them. CDR1 is MNHEY and CDR2 is SVGEGT in the germline V gene. DNA for the CDR3: TGTGCCAGCAGTTATCGAAAGAGGACCGGGGAGCTGTTTTTT. Translation: CASSYRKRTGELFF.

This clonotype has only a few counts. The genes are TRBV27 and TRBJ1-5; possibly TRBD1 for D (5 bases). The germline CDR1 and CDR2 sequences are MNHEY and SMNVEV (reference sequence). The V and J ends lost 6 bases and 2 bases respectively, with 17 bases between them. This CDR3 spans 16 amino acids. The CDR3 coding sequence is TGTGCCAGCAGCAAATTAGAGGCAGGGCGCAATCAGCCCCAGCATTTT. It specifies CASSKLEAGRNQPQHF.

The chain has TRBV9 and TRBJ2-7, with a tentative D call TRBD1 (6 bases). This CDR3 comprises 17 residues. Germline V gives CDR1 SGDLS, CDR2 YYNGEE. Trimming took 0 bases from V and 2 from J, leaving 18 bases between them. Written as DNA, the CDR3 is TGTGCCAGCAGCGTAGCCCCTTCCATACAGGGCCCCTACGAGCAGTACTTC. This gives the protein CASSVAPSIQGPYEQYF.

This clonotype was seen a handful of times. CDR3 in amino acids: CASSLVGSVISGNEQFF. The CDR3 nucleotides are TGTGCCAGCAGCTTAGTGGGTAGCGTGATATCCGGCAATGAGCAGTTCTTC. The chain carries TRBV7-2 and TRBJ2-1; maybe TRBD2 (5 bases). The CDR3 extends over 17 amino acids. V shed 1 base and J shed 6 bases, with 19 bases lying between them. CDR1 and CDR2 from the germline V gene are SGHTA and FQGNSA.

The rearrangement links TRBV7-9 to TRBJ2-7; 9 nucleotides line up with TRBD1. V shed 4 bases, J shed 2 bases, and the junction held 6 bases outside the gene matches. This CDR3 is built from 15 residues. In germline, CDR1 is SEHNR, CDR2 FQNEAQ (reference sequence). The CDR3 is CASSSGQGIAYEQYF. For the CDR3, the DNA is TGTGCCAGCAGCTCGGGACAGGGTATCGCCTACGAGCAGTACTTC.

This chain joins TRBV7-2 and TRBJ2-3; D perhaps matches TRBD2 (6 bases). The CDR3 sequence is 14 residues long. The germline V gene has CDR1 SGHTA and CDR2 FQGNSA. The V gene lost 8 bases and the J gene lost 3 bases, with 15 bases spanning the gap. Written as DNA, the CDR3 is TGTGCCAGCCATTTAGCGGCAAGAACAGATACGCAGTATTTT. Protein sequence: CASHLAARTDTQYF.

The gene calls are TRBV6-2 or TRBV6-3 and TRBJ2-7, with D perhaps matching TRBD1 or TRBD2 (5 bases each). There are 14 residues in the CDR3. Trimming took 6 bases from V and 4 from J, leaving 16 bases between them. Looked up from germline, CDR1 is MNHEY and CDR2 is SVGEGT. The CDR3 coding sequence is TGTGCCAGCAGATTCCGGGACCGAATTTACGAGCAGTACTTC. This encodes CASRFRDRIYEQYF.

The CDR3 region has the DNA TGTGCCTGGAGTGTACCAAGGGAGCGGTTCACAGATACGCAGTATTTT. This gives the protein CAWSVPRERFTDTQYF. V and J are TRBV30 and TRBJ2-3, with D possibly matching TRBD2 (5 bases). Trimming left V 0 bases short and J 2 bases short, with 15 bases between. This CDR3 has 16 amino acids. Per the germline V gene, CDR1 is GTSNPN and CDR2 is SVGIG (reference sequence).

The V call is TRBV12-3 or TRBV12-4, the J call TRBJ1-6; 7 bases map to TRBD1. CDR3 size: 14 residues. The trim removed 5 bases at V and 5 bases at J, leaving 3 bases unmatched. The CDR3 spells CASSQGGNNSPLHF. Written as DNA, the CDR3 is TGTGCCAGCAGTCAGGGGGGGAATAATTCACCCCTCCACTTT.

To note about this clonotype: This likely comes from a read error, as the CDR3 has no conserved phenylalanine or tryptophan at its end. V and J are TRBV5-1 and TRBJ2-3; TRBD2 matches at 13 bases. This CDR3 contains 16 residues. The V and J ends lost 4 bases and 2 bases, in that order; junction bases with no gene match: 4. The V gene's germline CDR1 is SGHRS and CDR2 YFSETQ. The CDR3 loop reads CASSTGLAGITDTQYL. The CDR3 region has the DNA TGCGCCAGCAGCACGGGACTAGCGGGAATCACAGATACGCAGTATTTA.

This clonotype has more than one count but fewer than ten. The chain uses TRBV7-2 and TRBJ2-1; tentative D call: TRBD2 (6 bases). This CDR3 is 15 amino acids long. V shed 0 bases and J shed 5 bases, with 11 bases lying between them. CDR1 SGHTA and CDR2 FQGNSA come from the germline V gene. DNA of the CDR3: TGTGCCAGCAGCTTAGCGCGCCTAGCGAACAATGAGCAGTTCTTC. It is translated as CASSLARLANNEQFF. Filled out from reference TRBV7-2 and TRBJ2-1, the complete variable domain reads GAGVSQSPSNKVTEKGKDVELRCDPISGHTALYWYRQSLGQGLEFLIYFQGNSAPDKSGLPSDRFSAERTGGSVSTLTIQRTQQEDSAVYLCASSLARLANNEQFFGPGTRLTVL.

The V call is TRBV29-1, the J call TRBJ1-1; possibly TRBD1 for D (5 bases). The CDR3 is 10 residues long. Germline CDR1 and CDR2: SQVTM and ANQGSEA. The V end was cut by 7 bases, the J end by 8 bases, with 11 bases between. CDR3 sequence: CSAVTVEAFF. The CDR3 coding sequence is TGCAGCGCTGTGACAGTGGAAGCTTTCTTT.

There are a few counts of this clonotype. J is TRBJ2-3 and V is TRBV20-1; TRBD2 matches at 7 bases. The trim removed 4 bases at V and 1 base at J, leaving 5 bases unmatched. Germline V gene sequence: CDR1 DFQATT, CDR2 SNEGSKA (reference sequence). This CDR3 is 14 amino acids long. The CDR3 region is CSAITGGGTDTQYF. In DNA form, the CDR3 reads TGCAGTGCTATCACGGGAGGAGGCACAGATACGCAGTATTTT.

This clonotype has more than one count but fewer than ten. CDR3 region: CSVYISDRQFF. CDR3 in DNA: TGCAGCGTTTATATATCAGACCGGCAGTTCTTC. This sequence joins TRBV29-1 and TRBJ2-1; D remains ambiguous. V was trimmed by 5 bases and J by 12 bases, leaving 14 bases between them. Germline V gene lookup returns CDR1 SQVTM and CDR2 ANQGSEA. CDR3 length: 11 amino acids.

The chain has TRBV5-5 and TRBJ1-2; 10 bases agree with TRBD1. The germline gives CDR1 SGHKS, CDR2 YYEKEE (reference sequence). V lost 4 bases and J lost 8; bases outside the gene matches: 11. CDR3 length: 15 residues. CDR3 sequence: CASSPLVGQGRGYTF. The CDR3 region has the DNA TGTGCCAGCAGCCCCCTGGTGGGACAGGGGAGAGGCTACACCTTC. Supplemented by reference TRBV5-5 and TRBJ1-2, the full variable domain reads DAGVTQSPTHLIKTRGQQVTLRCSPISGHKSVSWYQQVLGQGPQFIFQYYEKEERGRGNFPDRFSARQFPNYSSELNVNALLLGDSALYLCASSPLVGQGRGYTFGSGTRLTVV.

This clonotype occurred many times. The chain combines TRBV6-6 with TRBJ1-1, with no clear D. This CDR3 region has 12 residues. V gave up 7 bases and J gave up 1 base, with 7 bases separating them. The germline V gene has CDR1 MNHNY and CDR2 SVGAGI (reference sequence). Here the CDR3 DNA reads TGTGCCAGCAATCTTCGGAACACTGAAGCTTTCTTT. It translates to CASNLRNTEAFF.

This clonotype has just a few counts. V gene TRBV19 combines with J gene TRBJ1-1; TRBD1 is a possible D gene (5 bases). CDR3 length: 15 residues. Trimming left V 6 bases short and J 2 bases short, with 16 bases between. In germline, CDR1 is LNHDA, CDR2 SQIVND (reference sequence). The CDR3 region is CASRTLYRNNTEAFF. CDR3 DNA: TGTGCCAGTAGAACACTTTACAGGAATAACACTGAAGCTTTCTTT.

The V and J genes are TRBV4-2 and TRBJ2-5; 10 nucleotides match TRBD2. The CDR3 totals 15 residues. V was pared by 0 bases and J by 5 bases, with 3 bases of the junction left unmatched. From germline, CDR1 is LGHNA and CDR2 YNFKEQ. The CDR3 DNA reads as TGTGCCAGCAGCCAAGAACAAGCGGGGGGGGAGACCCAGTACTTC. This gives the protein CASSQEQAGGETQYF.

This clonotype was found a few times. CDR3 region: CASSPTTGFKPQHF. DNA of the CDR3: TGTGCCAGCTCACCCACGACAGGTTTTAAGCCCCAGCATTTT. The genes are TRBV18 and TRBJ1-5, with D possibly matching TRBD1 (6 bases). Trimming shortened V by 3 bases and J by 8 bases, and 14 bases separated the two germline ends. The CDR3 is made up of 14 amino acids. Germline CDR1 and CDR2: KGHSH and LQKENI.

This rearrangement joins TRBV7-8 to TRBJ2-1, with TRBD2 matching 10 bases. V was pared by 5 bases and J by 6 bases, with 7 bases of the junction left unmatched. This CDR3 has 15 amino acids. Germline V gives CDR1 SGHVS, CDR2 FQNEAQ. CDR3 residues: CASSILAGGGNEQFF. The CDR3 DNA sequence: TGTGCCAGCAGCATATTAGCGGGAGGAGGCAATGAGCAGTTCTTC. The variable domain in full, completed from reference TRBV7-8 and TRBJ2-1, reads GAGVSQSPRYKVAKRGQDVALRCDPISGHVSLFWYQQALGQGPEFLTYFQNEAQLDKSGLPSDRFFAERPEGSVSTLKIQRTQQEDSAVYLCASSILAGGGNEQFFGPGTRLTVL.

This clonotype was seen repeatedly, ten times or more. V gene TRBV20-1 combines with J gene TRBJ1-4; D is uncertain. V lost 8 bases to trimming and J lost 6 bases, with 10 bases between them. This CDR3 region has 11 residues. Germline-derived CDR1 and CDR2 are DFQATT and SNEGSKA (reference sequence). CDR3 amino acids: CSYRRDEKLFF. CDR3 sequence (DNA): TGCAGTTATAGGAGGGATGAAAAACTGTTTTTT.